This TCR beta chain appears in the sequencing data of a study of blood T cell repertoires in COVID-19. This CDR3 spans 14 amino acids. From germline, CDR1 is SGHTA and CDR2 FQGNSA. Trimming took 4 bases from V and 7 from J; bases not matched to a gene: 4. The repertoire was sequenced with immunoSEQ multiplex PCR; TCRdb's copy has only in-frame clones and lacks some. The profile covers about 180,000 clones, with roughly three quarters appearing a single time and about 12% taken by the ten largest. This clone has a handful of counts. The material sequenced was peripheral blood. V is TRBV7-2 and J is TRBJ2-2; 9 nucleotides agree with TRBD2. This clonotype was obtained from a woman aged 80 or older with COVID-19, enrolled during active disease. DNA of the CDR3: TGTGCCAGCAGCTGGGGACTAGCTGTCGGGGAGCTGTTTTTT. Amino acid sequence: CASSWGLAVGELFF.